Sequencing of this T cell receptor (beta chain) was carried out in a study of blood T cell repertoires in COVID-19. Across the whole study: Collection of acute and convalescent COVID-19 samples took place in the United States, Italy and Spain. Sources were T cells, B-cell-depleted T cells, or PBMCs; the material itself was cDNA or gDNA.

The CDR3 extends over 14 amino acids. The junction had 4 bases not matched to a gene; V was cut back by 3 bases and J by 3 bases. Germline V gene sequence: CDR1 DFQATT, CDR2 SNEGSKA (reference sequence). In the authors' workflow: Reference gene primer amplification yielded estimated nucleated cell counts. TCRdb keeps only in-frame clones here, not all; method: immunoSEQ multiplex PCR. V and J calls and clone size are copied from that table; D and trimming were computed from the DNA. The table records about 55,000 clones, 80% to 90% of them present only once. The sequenced material came from peripheral blood. The sequence came from a man between 65 and 80 years old with acute or convalescent COVID-19. The V gene is TRBV20-1, the J gene TRBJ2-2; TRBD1 matches at 7 bases. CDR3 region: CSASAGGHTGELFF. The CDR3 nucleotides are TGCAGTGCTAGTGCAGGGGGTCACACCGGGGAGCTGTTTTTT.